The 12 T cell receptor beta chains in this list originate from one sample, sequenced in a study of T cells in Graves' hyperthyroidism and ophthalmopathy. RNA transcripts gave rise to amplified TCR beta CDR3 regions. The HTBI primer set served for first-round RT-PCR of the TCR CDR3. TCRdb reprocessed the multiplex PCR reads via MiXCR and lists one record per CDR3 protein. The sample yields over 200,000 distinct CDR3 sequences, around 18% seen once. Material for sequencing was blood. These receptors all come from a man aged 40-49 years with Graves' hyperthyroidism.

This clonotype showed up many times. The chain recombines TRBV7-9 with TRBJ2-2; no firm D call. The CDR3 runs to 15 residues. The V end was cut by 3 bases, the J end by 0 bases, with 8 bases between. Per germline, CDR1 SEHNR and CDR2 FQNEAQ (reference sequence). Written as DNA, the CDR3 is TGTGCCAGCAGCTTTATGGGTGCGAACACCGGGGAGCTGTTTTTT. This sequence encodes CASSFMGANTGELFF.

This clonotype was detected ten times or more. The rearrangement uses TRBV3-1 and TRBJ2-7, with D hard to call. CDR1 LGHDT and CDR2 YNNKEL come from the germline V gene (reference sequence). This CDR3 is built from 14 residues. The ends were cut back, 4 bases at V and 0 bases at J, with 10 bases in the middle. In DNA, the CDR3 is TGTGCCAGCAGCCGGTCCGAGAGCTCCTACGAGCAGTACTTC. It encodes CASSRSESSYEQYF.

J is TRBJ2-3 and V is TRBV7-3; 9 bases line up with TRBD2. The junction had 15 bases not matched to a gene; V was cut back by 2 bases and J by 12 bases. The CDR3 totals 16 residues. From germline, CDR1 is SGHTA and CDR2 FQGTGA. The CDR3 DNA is TGTGCCAGCAGCTTAGGAGGAGTAGCGGGGGAGCCACTACAGTATTTT. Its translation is CASSLGGVAGEPLQYF.

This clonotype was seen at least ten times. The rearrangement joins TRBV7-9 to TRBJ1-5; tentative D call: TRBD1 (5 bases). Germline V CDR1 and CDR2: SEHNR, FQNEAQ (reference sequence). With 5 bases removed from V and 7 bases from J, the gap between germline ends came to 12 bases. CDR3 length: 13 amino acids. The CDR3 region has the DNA TGTGCCAGCAGCGCGAGGGGACTGCAGCCCCAGCATTTT. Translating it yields CASSARGLQPQHF.

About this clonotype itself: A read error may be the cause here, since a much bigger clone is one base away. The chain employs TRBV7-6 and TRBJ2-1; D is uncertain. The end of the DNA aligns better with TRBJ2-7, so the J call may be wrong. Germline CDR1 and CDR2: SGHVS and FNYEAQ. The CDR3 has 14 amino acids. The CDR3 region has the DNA TGTGCCAGCAGCTTAGTGGGCACCGACAATGAGCAGTACTTC. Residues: CASSLVGTDNEQYF.

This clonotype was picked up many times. CDR3: CASRLDGMNTEAFF. The CDR3 nucleotides are TGTGCCAGCAGGCTGGACGGCATGAACACTGAAGCTTTCTTT. The chain couples TRBV6-2 or TRBV6-3 to TRBJ1-1; D gene unclear. Trimming took off 6 bases at V and 0 bases at J, with 11 bases between the two ends. The CDR3 sequence is 14 residues long. The germline V gene has CDR1 MNHEY and CDR2 SVGEGT.

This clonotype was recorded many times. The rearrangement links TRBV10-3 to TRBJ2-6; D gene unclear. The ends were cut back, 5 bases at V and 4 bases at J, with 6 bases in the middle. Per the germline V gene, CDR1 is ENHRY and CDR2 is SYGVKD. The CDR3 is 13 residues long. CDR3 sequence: CAISSWGANVLTF. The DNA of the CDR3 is TGTGCCATCAGTTCCTGGGGGGCCAACGTCCTGACTTTC.

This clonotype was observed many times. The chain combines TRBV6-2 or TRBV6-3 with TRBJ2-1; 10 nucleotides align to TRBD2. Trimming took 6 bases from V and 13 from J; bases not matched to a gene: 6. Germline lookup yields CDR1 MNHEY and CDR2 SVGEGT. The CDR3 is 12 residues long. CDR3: CASRDLAGGQFF. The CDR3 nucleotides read TGTGCCAGCAGAGATTTAGCGGGGGGCCAGTTCTTC.

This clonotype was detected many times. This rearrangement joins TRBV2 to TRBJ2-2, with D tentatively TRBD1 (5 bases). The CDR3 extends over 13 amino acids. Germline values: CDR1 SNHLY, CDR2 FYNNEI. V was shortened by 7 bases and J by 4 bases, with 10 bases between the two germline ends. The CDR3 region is CASIGQGTGELFF. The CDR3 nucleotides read TGTGCCAGCATAGGGCAGGGCACCGGGGAGCTGTTTTTT.

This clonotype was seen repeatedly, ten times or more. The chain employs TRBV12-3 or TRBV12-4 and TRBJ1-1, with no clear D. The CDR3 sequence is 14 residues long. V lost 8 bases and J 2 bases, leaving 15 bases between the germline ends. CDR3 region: CASWPGVVNTEAFF. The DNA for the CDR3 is TGTGCCAGCTGGCCCGGAGTAGTCAACACTGAAGCTTTCTTT.

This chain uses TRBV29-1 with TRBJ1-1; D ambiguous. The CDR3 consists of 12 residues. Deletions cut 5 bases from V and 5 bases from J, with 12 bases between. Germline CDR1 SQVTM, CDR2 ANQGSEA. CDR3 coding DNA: TGCAGCGTTCGAGAGGGTGAAACTGAAGCTTTCTTT. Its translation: CSVREGETEAFF.

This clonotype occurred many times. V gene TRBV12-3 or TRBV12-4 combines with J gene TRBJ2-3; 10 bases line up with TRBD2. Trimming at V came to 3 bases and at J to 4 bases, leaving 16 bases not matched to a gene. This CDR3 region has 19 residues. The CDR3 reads CASSLFEAGGPYVPDTQYF. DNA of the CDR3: TGTGCCAGCAGTTTGTTCGAAGCGGGGGGGCCTTATGTTCCAGATACGCAGTATTTT.